This TCR beta chain came from a study of radiation and T cells in renal cell carcinoma. Whole-study context: Nephrectomy followed 15 Gy stereotactic body radiation by 4 weeks. Regarding the study as a whole: In blood, top tumor clones expanded by 2 weeks, shrinking by 4.

This clone was seen only a few times. Its target is not known. Time point indicated: baseline pretreatment blood. The treatment is: 15 Gy SBRT to primary tumor, nephrectomy 4 weeks later. The tumor was a clear cell renal cell carcinoma. The CDR3 is made up of 16 amino acids. Trimming at V came to 2 bases and at J to 7 bases, leaving 8 bases not matched to a gene. CDR1 is SGHDN and CDR2 is FVKESK in the germline V gene. Clones were read by immunoSEQ multiplex PCR, and TCRdb kept only the in-frame ones, dropping some. Of 150,000 or so clones in the sample, around nine tenths were seen once. The rearrangement links TRBV14 to TRBJ1-6; TRBD1 matches at 7 bases. This TCR derives from a woman in her forties or fifties with renal cell carcinoma. Sequences were derived from blood, sampled from a patient whose treatment included radiotherapy and nephrectomy. CDR3 protein: CASSQQQGLGNSPLHF. In DNA form, the CDR3 reads TGTGCCAGCAGCCAACAACAGGGGCTGGGGAATTCACCCCTCCACTTT.